What follows are 23 T cell receptor beta chains derived from one specimen sequenced in a study of response to subunit inactivated influenza vaccine. TCRdb used MiXCR to reprocess the RT-PCR reads, holding one entry per CDR3 protein. The table includes roughly 630,000 distinct CDR3 sequences, 14% detected once. This specimen consisted of PBMCs from blood, obtained 14 to 15 days before vaccination. The receptors derive from a man aged 50-59 years who received an inactivated influenza vaccine.

The chain carries TRBV19 and TRBJ1-1, with TRBD1 as a possible D gene (5 bases). V was clipped by 5 bases and J by 1 base, with 20 bases between them. Germline V gene sequence: CDR1 LNHDA, CDR2 SQIVND (reference sequence). There are 17 residues in the CDR3. The CDR3 loop reads CASSGRPGVRRNTEAFF. The CDR3 region has the DNA TGTGCCAGTAGTGGACGCCCGGGGGTTAGAAGGAACACTGAAGCTTTCTTT.

In this sample, this clonotype turned up a few times. The genes are TRBV7-2 and TRBJ2-7; D possibly corresponds to TRBD2 (6 bases). The V end was cut by 4 bases, the J end by 0 bases, with 13 bases between. From germline, CDR1 is SGHTA and CDR2 FQGNSA. There are 15 residues in the CDR3. The chain's CDR3 is CASSSSVSPSYEQYF. The CDR3 DNA reads TGTGCCAGCAGCTCTAGCGTCTCGCCCTCCTACGAGCAGTACTTC. The full variable domain, with the rest looked up from reference TRBV7-2 and TRBJ2-7, is GAGVSQSPSNKVTEKGKDVELRCDPISGHTALYWYRQSLGQGLEFLIYFQGNSAPDKSGLPSDRFSAERTGGSVSTLTIQRTQQEDSAVYLCASSSSVSPSYEQYFGPGTRLTVT.

This clonotype was seen only a few times. The chain uses TRBV30 and TRBJ2-5, with D possibly being TRBD1 or TRBD2 (5 bases each). V lost 2 bases to trimming and J lost 7 bases, with 14 bases between them. The CDR3 runs 13 residues. Germline V gene data show CDR1 as GTSNPN and CDR2 as SVGIG (reference sequence). The CDR3, as DNA: TGTGCCTGGAGTTCGGGACGCTTGAGGACCCAGTACTTC. Its translation is CAWSSGRLRTQYF.

There are a few counts of this clonotype. This chain links TRBV6-1 with TRBJ2-5, with TRBD2 identical over 11 bases. There are 16 residues in the CDR3. The junction had 8 bases not matched to a gene; V was cut back by 6 bases and J by 2 bases. CDR1 is MNHNS and CDR2 is SASEGT in the germline V gene. CDR3: CASSQTSGRDQETQYF. The CDR3 nucleotides are TGTGCCAGCAGCCAAACTAGCGGGAGAGATCAAGAGACCCAGTACTTC.

The chain joins TRBV4-3 to TRBJ2-3; TRBD2 matches at 7 bases. Trimming at V came to 0 bases and at J to 3 bases, leaving 15 bases not matched to a gene. Per the germline V gene, CDR1 is LGHNA and CDR2 is YSLEER. The CDR3 runs 19 residues. CDR3 region: CASSQEGGVRSGATDTQYF. In DNA form, the CDR3 reads TGCGCCAGCAGCCAAGAAGGAGGGGTGAGGAGCGGGGCTACAGATACGCAGTATTTT.

The chain joins TRBV4-2 to TRBJ2-7; the D is unclear. Trimming cost V 0 bases and J 3 bases, with 12 bases left between them. Germline CDR1 and CDR2: LGHNA and YNFKEQ. The CDR3 runs 15 residues. For the CDR3, the DNA is TGTGCCAGCAGCCAAGAGGCCCCCAGCCTCTACGAGCAGTACTTC. Translating gives CASSQEAPSLYEQYF.

This clonotype occurred a few times. The chain joins TRBV21-1 to TRBJ2-3; the table assigns TRBD2, which was not confirmed against the DNA. TRBV21-1 is assigned pseudogene status. The CDR3 consists of 15 residues. The CDR3 DNA reads as TGTGCCAGCATCTATGGGAGGGGCATCACAGATACGCAGTATTTT. This sequence encodes CASIYGRGITDTQYF.

The V gene is TRBV12-3 or TRBV12-4, the J gene TRBJ2-1; 9 bases map to TRBD2. The CDR3 covers 16 residues. J lost 3 bases, V lost 0 bases, and 3 bases had no gene match. Here the CDR3 reads CASSLALAGFYNEQFF. As DNA, the CDR3 is TGTGCCAGCAGTTTAGCCCTAGCGGGGTTCTACAATGAGCAGTTCTTC.

A few counts support this clonotype. The gene calls are TRBV7-2 and TRBJ2-7; the match to TRBD2 covers 8 bases. The CDR3 runs to 15 residues. Germline-derived CDR1 and CDR2 are SGHTA and FQGNSA. Trimming removed 4 bases from V and 0 bases from J; junction bases left unmatched: 5. In DNA, the CDR3 is TGTGCCAGCAGCTCTATAGGGACTAGCTCCTACGAGCAGTACTTC. Translation gives CASSSIGTSSYEQYF.

The CDR3: CASTKIGASSYEQYF. The CDR3 nucleotides are TGTGCCAGCACTAAAATTGGGGCTAGCTCCTACGAGCAGTACTTC. This sequence joins TRBV28 and TRBJ2-7; possible D gene TRBD1, 5 bases. The CDR3 contains 15 residues. The germline gives CDR1 MDHEN, CDR2 SYDVKM. V lost 7 bases, J lost 0 bases, and 16 bases lay in between. The whole variable domain, filled in from reference TRBV28 and TRBJ2-7, reads DVKVTQSSRYLVKRTGEKVFLECVQDMDHENMFWYRQDPGLGLRLIYFSYDVKMKEKGDIPEGYSVSREKKERFSLILESASTNQTSMYLCASTKIGASSYEQYFGPGTRLTVT.

This clonotype was detected ten times or more. This sequence joins TRBV15 and TRBJ1-4, with TRBD1 matching 7 bases. J gave up 8 bases and V 0 bases, and 6 bases lay outside the gene matches. CDR1 is LNHNV, CDR2 YYDKDF, per germline (reference sequence). This CDR3 region has 15 residues. In nucleotides, the CDR3 is TGTGCCACCAGCAGAGATCGGTCAGGGGGGGAAAAACTGTTTTTT. It codes for CATSRDRSGGEKLFF.

The chain links TRBV5-6 to TRBJ2-7, with TRBD1 matching over 9 bases. Germline CDR1 and CDR2: SGHDT and YYEEEE. CDR3 length: 15 residues. V lost 4 bases, J lost 3 bases, and 8 bases stayed unmatched. This CDR3 is CASSTWTGVVYEQYF. Written as DNA, the CDR3 is TGTGCCAGCAGCACATGGACAGGGGTTGTCTACGAGCAGTACTTC.

The rearrangement joins TRBV4-2 to TRBJ2-7; D ambiguous. Between the trimmed V and J ends, which lost 1 base and 2 bases, there was a span of 9 bases. The CDR3 has 14 amino acids. Looked up from germline, CDR1 is LGHNA and CDR2 is YNFKEQ. The CDR3 protein is CASSQVGRTYEQYF. The CDR3, as DNA: TGTGCCAGCAGCCAAGTTGGACGGACCTACGAGCAGTACTTC.

V and J are TRBV29-1 and TRBJ2-5; 10 bases agree with TRBD2. Trimming removed 6 bases from V and 5 bases from J; junction bases left unmatched: 15. Germline CDR1 reads SQVTM; CDR2 reads ANQGSEA. The CDR3 spans 16 residues. CDR3 region: CSVHTRASGSRETQYF. The DNA of the CDR3 is TGCAGCGTCCACACTAGGGCTAGCGGGAGTAGGGAGACCCAGTACTTC.

The CDR3 DNA reads TGCGCCAGCAGCTCCCCCGGGACAGGCTACAATGAGCAGTTCTTC. Translated: CASSSPGTGYNEQFF. V is TRBV5-1 and J is TRBJ2-1; TRBD1 matches 8 bases. Germline CDR1 is SGHRS and CDR2 is YFSETQ. Germline trimming cut 3 bases from V and 3 bases from J; bases unmatched to any gene: 5. The length of the CDR3 is 15 residues.

Details on this clonotype: A much larger clone lies one base from this, so it may be a read error. This sequence joins TRBV3-1 and TRBJ2-7, with D unclear. The CDR3 has 12 amino acids. Germline CDR1 is LGHDT and CDR2 is YNNKEL (reference sequence). The CDR3 coding sequence is TGTGCCAGAAGCCAGGTCCCCTACGAGCAGTACTTC. Residues: CARSQVPYEQYF.

This clonotype was seen at least ten times. This rearrangement joins TRBV12-3 or TRBV12-4 to TRBJ1-5; tentatively, D is TRBD1 (6 bases). The CDR3 is 15 amino acids. The V gene lost 5 bases and the J gene lost 0 bases, with 11 bases spanning the gap. The CDR3 sequence: CASSTTGYSNQPQHF. The CDR3 nucleotides read TGTGCCAGCAGTACCACAGGGTATAGCAATCAGCCCCAGCATTTT.

This clonotype showed up just a few times. CDR3 coding DNA: TGTGCCAGCAGCCAAGATATCACCCCGGGGAATTCACCCCTCCACTTT. Translated, it gives CASSQDITPGNSPLHF. The rearrangement links TRBV4-2 to TRBJ1-6, with no clear D. Germline V lookup: CDR1 LGHNA, CDR2 YNFKEQ. This CDR3 region has 16 residues. Trimming removed 0 bases from V and 7 bases from J, with 13 bases in between.

This clonotype has a handful of counts. The genes are TRBV4-1 and TRBJ1-5, with TRBD1 as a possible D gene (5 bases). Trimming took off 3 bases at V and 7 bases at J, with 16 bases between the two ends. The CDR3 is 15 residues long. Germline V gene data show CDR1 as MGHRA and CDR2 as YSYEKL. As DNA, the CDR3 is TGCGCCAGCAGCCAGGGGGACTTACTCAACCAGCCCCAGCATTTT. Residues: CASSQGDLLNQPQHF.

This clonotype was observed many times. This sequence joins TRBV11-3 and TRBJ2-2; the D gene is possibly TRBD2 (5 bases). The ends were cut back, 1 base at V and 4 bases at J, with 7 bases in the middle. Germline V gives CDR1 SGHNT, CDR2 YENEEA. The CDR3 is 14 amino acids. The CDR3 spells CASSLGTFTGELFF. The DNA of the CDR3 is TGTGCCAGCAGCTTAGGGACTTTCACCGGGGAGCTGTTTTTT.

In its sample, this clonotype was seen many times. This sequence joins TRBV5-1 and TRBJ2-2; D is undetermined. Germline loops: CDR1 SGHRS, CDR2 YFSETQ. The CDR3 has 12 residues. V was trimmed by 4 bases and J by 6 bases, leaving 7 bases between them. The CDR3 sequence is CASSQDPGELFF. CDR3 DNA sequence: TGCGCCAGCAGCCAAGACCCCGGGGAGCTGTTTTTT.

The chain is built from TRBV29-1 and TRBJ2-4, with D perhaps matching TRBD2 (5 bases). CDR1 and CDR2 from the germline V gene are SQVTM and ANQGSEA. This CDR3 comprises 16 residues. Trimming removed 4 bases at V and 1 base at J, with 17 bases between. CDR3 residues: CSVGFAGLEAKNIQYF. The CDR3 bases are TGCAGCGTTGGTTTCGCGGGCCTGGAGGCCAAAAACATTCAGTACTTC.

This clonotype was recorded a few times. The V gene is TRBV14, the J gene TRBJ2-5; maybe TRBD1 (5 bases). CDR3 size: 19 residues. Germline V gene lookup returns CDR1 SGHDN and CDR2 FVKESK. V lost 2 bases to trimming and J lost 5 bases, with 27 bases between them. The CDR3 loop is CASSQSWLRTGLPKETQYF. DNA of the CDR3: TGTGCCAGCAGCCAAAGTTGGCTTCGTACAGGCCTCCCAAAGGAGACCCAGTACTTC.